These 30 T cell receptor beta chains were sequenced from one sample in a study of cytomegalovirus exposure and HLA in healthy donors. The primer mix had 60 Vbeta and 13 Jbeta primers. Method: immunoSEQ multiplex PCR; TCRdb's copy keeps in-frame clones and lacks some. The table records roughly 120,000 clones, 79% of them present only once. The specimen sequenced was PBMCs. These receptor sequences come from a woman between 18 and 29 years old in good health and CMV-seropositive.

This clone has more than one count but fewer than ten. The chain combines TRBV2 with TRBJ2-3, with D perhaps TRBD1 (6 bases). Trimming shortened V by 6 bases and J by 2 bases, and 12 bases separated the two germline ends. There are 14 residues in the CDR3. The V gene's germline CDR1 is SNHLY and CDR2 FYNNEI. The CDR3: CASRQGQTTDTQYF. The CDR3 DNA follows: TGTGCCAGCAGGCAAGGACAGACCACAGATACGCAGTATTTT.

The chain employs TRBV7-3 and TRBJ1-1; TRBD1 might be the D (6 bases). With 2 bases removed from V and 4 bases from J, the gap between germline ends came to 14 bases. The CDR3 is 15 amino acids. Germline CDR1 SGHTA, CDR2 FQGTGA. The CDR3 region is CASSLVGGPPTEAFF. The DNA of the CDR3 is TGTGCCAGCAGCTTAGTCGGGGGGCCCCCCACTGAAGCTTTCTTT.

The chain combines TRBV5-1 with TRBJ2-7, with D possibly matching TRBD1 (5 bases). Per the germline V gene, CDR1 is SGHRS and CDR2 is YFSETQ. V gave up 5 bases and J gave up 2 bases, with 11 bases separating them. The length of the CDR3 is 13 residues. CDR3: CASSIGATYEQYF. CDR3 sequence (DNA): TGCGCCAGCAGTATAGGGGCTACCTACGAGCAGTACTTC.

The chain links TRBV9 to TRBJ2-7, with 7 bases matching TRBD1. The germline V gene encodes CDR1 SGDLS and CDR2 YYNGEE. V gave up 4 bases and J gave up 1 base; unmatched junction bases: 5. The CDR3 has 14 amino acids. CDR3: CASSPEGQSYEQYF. In DNA, the CDR3 is TGTGCCAGCAGCCCTGAGGGACAGTCCTACGAGCAGTACTTC.

The V call is TRBV7-2, the J call TRBJ2-7; 10 bases align to TRBD2. J lost 4 bases, V lost 1 base, and 10 bases had no gene match. The V gene's germline CDR1 is SGHTA and CDR2 FQGNSA. The CDR3 extends over 17 amino acids. CDR3 residues: CASSLGGLATVSYEQYF. The CDR3 DNA is TGTGCCAGCAGCTTAGGGGGACTAGCGACAGTTTCTTACGAGCAGTACTTC.

This clone is a singleton in its sample. This chain joins TRBV7-6 and TRBJ1-5; 9 bases are a match to TRBD1. This CDR3 spans 15 amino acids. V lost 0 bases, J lost 7 bases, and 4 bases stayed unmatched. CDR1 is SGHVS, CDR2 FNYEAQ, per germline. In DNA, the CDR3 is TGTGCCAGCAGCTTAGCGCCACAGGGGGCCCAGCCCCAGCATTTT. Amino acids: CASSLAPQGAQPQHF.

This clone appeared a few times. The chain joins TRBV2 to TRBJ1-1, with D maybe TRBD1 (6 bases). The germline V and J ends were trimmed by 6 bases and 0 bases, with 8 bases remaining between them. Germline V gene data show CDR1 as SNHLY and CDR2 as FYNNEI. The CDR3 is made up of 13 amino acids. CDR3 loop: CASSRTVNTEAFF. CDR3 DNA: TGTGCCAGCAGCCGGACAGTGAACACTGAAGCTTTCTTT.

The V gene is TRBV6-1, the J gene TRBJ2-7, with a tentative D call TRBD2 (6 bases). The germline gives CDR1 MNHNS, CDR2 SASEGT. V lost 4 bases to trimming and J lost 1 base, with 8 bases between them. This CDR3 comprises 13 residues. The CDR3 spells CASSGGGSYEQYF. CDR3 coding DNA: TGTGCCAGCAGTGGGGGAGGTTCCTACGAGCAGTACTTC.

The sample holds a few counts of this clone. This chain joins TRBV2 and TRBJ2-7; D unclear. There are 13 residues in the CDR3. CDR1 is SNHLY, CDR2 FYNNEI, per germline. Trimming removed 9 bases at V and 4 bases at J, with 16 bases between. CDR3 DNA sequence: TGTGCCAGTGCCATACCCTCCACTTACGAGCAGTACTTC. Its protein is CASAIPSTYEQYF.

The V call is TRBV7-9, the J call TRBJ2-5; 8 nucleotides line up with TRBD2. V shed 1 base, J shed 4 bases, and the junction held 8 bases outside the gene matches. CDR1 is SEHNR, CDR2 FQNEAQ, per germline (reference sequence). The CDR3 loop spans 16 amino acids. CDR3 protein: CASSLGGAGVVETQYF. For the CDR3, the DNA is TGTGCCAGCAGCTTAGGGGGAGCGGGAGTGGTAGAGACCCAGTACTTC.

This rearrangement joins TRBV27 to TRBJ1-2; the match to TRBD1 covers 12 bases. Germline V CDR1 and CDR2: MNHEY, SMNVEV (reference sequence). The CDR3 length is 14 residues. With V trimmed by 2 bases and J by 9 bases, 4 bases remained unmatched. As DNA, the CDR3 is TGTGCCAGCAGTTTAAGGGACAGGGGGCACAGCTACACCTTC. This gives the protein CASSLRDRGHSYTF.

The chain's CDR3 is CASRGGTSGRARYEQYF. The CDR3, as DNA: TGCGCCAGCAGAGGCGGGACTAGCGGGAGAGCCCGGTACGAGCAGTACTTC. V is TRBV10-1 and J is TRBJ2-7; 14 bases fit TRBD2. With V trimmed by 6 bases and J by 4 bases, 11 bases remained unmatched. The CDR3 has 17 amino acids. Germline lookup yields CDR1 WNHNN and CDR2 SYGVQD (reference sequence).

This rearrangement joins TRBV6-1 to TRBJ2-7, with TRBD1 identical over 7 bases. Trimming took 5 bases from V and 6 from J; bases not matched to a gene: 4. The germline CDR1 and CDR2 sequences are MNHNS and SASEGT. There are 12 residues in the CDR3. The CDR3 protein is CASSTRQGEQYF. The CDR3 DNA reads as TGTGCCAGCAGTACCCGACAGGGCGAGCAGTACTTC.

This clone appeared a single time. The chain couples TRBV9 to TRBJ1-1; 9 bases are shared with TRBD1. This CDR3 has 18 residues. Germline values: CDR1 SGDLS, CDR2 YYNGEE. V lost 4 bases and J lost 1; bases outside the gene matches: 14. The CDR3 spells CASSPNRGQGWGNTEAFF. The CDR3, as DNA: TGTGCCAGCAGCCCGAATAGGGGACAGGGATGGGGGAACACTGAAGCTTTCTTT.

The rearrangement uses TRBV7-9 and TRBJ2-2; perhaps TRBD2 as D (6 bases). Germline-derived CDR1 and CDR2 are SEHNR and FQNEAQ (reference sequence). V gave up 1 base and J gave up 5 bases, with 14 bases separating them. The CDR3 has 16 residues. CDR3 nucleotides: TGTGCCAGCAGCTTAGGTTTTGCGGGGAAAACCGGGGAGCTGTTTTTT. Residues: CASSLGFAGKTGELFF.

The gene calls are TRBV7-8 and TRBJ1-1; no firm D call. The germline CDR1 and CDR2 sequences are SGHVS and FQNEAQ. This CDR3 contains 14 residues. Trimming removed 1 base from V and 4 bases from J, with 10 bases in between. CDR3 nucleotides: TGTGCCAGCAGCTTAGAATCGGGTAGCACTGAAGCTTTCTTT. Translating it yields CASSLESGSTEAFF.

The J gene is TRBJ1-1, the V gene TRBV30; possible D gene TRBD1, 6 bases. V dropped 0 bases and J dropped 5 bases, with 13 bases sitting between them. Germline loops: CDR1 GTSNPN, CDR2 SVGIG (reference sequence). The CDR3 consists of 14 residues. The CDR3: CAWSVGFRGTEAFF. For the CDR3, the DNA is TGTGCCTGGAGTGTGGGTTTCAGGGGAACTGAAGCTTTCTTT.

The J gene is TRBJ2-2, the V gene TRBV5-1, with D perhaps matching TRBD2 (6 bases). Germline values: CDR1 SGHRS, CDR2 YFSETQ. Trimming shortened V by 0 bases and J by 1 base, and 7 bases separated the two germline ends. This CDR3 has 15 residues. The CDR3 protein is CASSLAGENTGELFF. CDR3 DNA: TGCGCCAGCAGCTTGGCGGGAGAGAACACCGGGGAGCTGTTTTTT.

V gene TRBV21-1 combines with J gene TRBJ2-7; the table's D call TRBD2 went unverified against the DNA. TRBV21-1 is flagged as a pseudogene. The CDR3 spans 18 residues. CDR3 in DNA: TGTGCCAGCAGCAAAGTGACGGCTAGCGGGAGGTTTGGCTACGAGCAGTACTTC. Amino acids: CASSKVTASGRFGYEQYF.

This rearrangement joins TRBV5-1 to TRBJ2-2, with D possibly TRBD2 on 6 matching bases. The CDR3 loop spans 16 amino acids. With 1 base removed from V and 0 bases from J, the gap between germline ends came to 10 bases. Germline V lookup: CDR1 SGHRS, CDR2 YFSETQ. The CDR3 nucleotides read TGCGCCAGCAGCTTGATGGCGGGAACGAACACCGGGGAGCTGTTTTTT. Its protein is CASSLMAGTNTGELFF. Full variable domain (missing parts from reference TRBV5-1 and TRBJ2-2): KAGVTQTPRYLIKTRGQQVTLSCSPISGHRSVSWYQQTPGQGLQFLFEYFSETQRNKGNFPGRFSGRQFSNSRSEMNVSTLELGDSALYLCASSLMAGTNTGELFFGEGSRLTVL.

The CDR3 reads CASRPRQGATEAFF. The CDR3 DNA reads TGTGCCAGCAGACCCAGACAGGGGGCAACTGAAGCTTTCTTT. The rearrangement joins TRBV6-5 to TRBJ1-1; 10 bases align to TRBD1. Losses at the gene ends were 6 bases for V and 5 bases for J; bases not matched to a gene: 6. The CDR3 is 14 amino acids. Germline V lookup: CDR1 MNHEY, CDR2 SVGAGI.

This clone has a single count. The rearrangement uses TRBV27 and TRBJ2-7; tentative D call: TRBD2 (7 bases). The V gene lost 2 bases and the J gene lost 3 bases, with 14 bases spanning the gap. Germline V gives CDR1 MNHEY, CDR2 SMNVEV (reference sequence). The length of the CDR3 is 15 residues. The CDR3 sequence: CASSLGGATHYEQYF. The DNA of the CDR3 is TGTGCCAGCAGTTTAGGGGGGGCAACTCACTACGAGCAGTACTTC.

The V and J genes are TRBV18 and TRBJ1-5, with 10 bases identical to TRBD1. CDR3 length: 16 residues. The germline V gene has CDR1 KGHSH and CDR2 LQKENI. The V gene end was trimmed by 3 bases and the J gene end by 4 bases; junction bases not matched to a gene: 6. Here the CDR3 DNA reads TGTGCCAGCTCACCGGTTGGACAGGGGGTGAATCAGCCCCAGCATTTT. Protein product: CASSPVGQGVNQPQHF. The full variable domain, rest sourced from reference TRBV18 and TRBJ1-5, is NAGVMQNPRHLVRRRGQEARLRCSPMKGHSHVYWYRQLPEEGLKFMVYLQKENIIDESGMPKERFSAEFPKEGPSILRIQQVVRGDSAAYFCASSPVGQGVNQPQHFGDGTRLSIL.

This clone appeared a few times. The chain uses TRBV7-8 and TRBJ2-4, with D hard to call. The CDR3 length is 16 residues. CDR1 and CDR2 (germline): SGHVS, FQNEAQ. V was clipped by 1 base and J by 1 base, with 11 bases between them. The CDR3 here is CASSLGSSGAKNIQYF. CDR3 bases: TGTGCCAGCAGCTTAGGGTCTAGTGGGGCCAAAAACATTCAGTACTTC.

This clone was detected only once. The V call is TRBV6-5, the J call TRBJ2-3, with D possibly matching TRBD1 (5 bases). The germline gives CDR1 MNHEY, CDR2 SVGAGI. V gave up 8 bases and J gave up 6 bases, with 15 bases separating them. CDR3 length equals 13 residues. The CDR3 nucleotides read TGTGCCAGCTGGGGCCCCGAGGTTGATACGCAGTATTTT. Amino acid sequence: CASWGPEVDTQYF.

The V and J genes are TRBV5-1 and TRBJ1-1; the D gene is possibly TRBD1 (5 bases). Germline V gene sequence: CDR1 SGHRS, CDR2 YFSETQ. V lost 5 bases, J lost 0 bases, and 11 bases lay in between. The CDR3 is 14 amino acids. The chain's CDR3 is CASSSQGMNTEAFF. CDR3 sequence (DNA): TGCGCCAGCAGTTCTCAGGGAATGAACACTGAAGCTTTCTTT.

In DNA, the CDR3 is TGCGCCAGCAAAGGGGTTGGCCAAGAGACCCAGTACTTC. This translates into CASKGVGQETQYF. The chain is built from TRBV5-1 and TRBJ2-5; possibly TRBD1 for D (5 bases). Trimming stripped 6 bases from V and 1 base from J, with 10 bases between. The germline V gene encodes CDR1 SGHRS and CDR2 YFSETQ. This CDR3 region has 13 residues.

The chain links TRBV9 to TRBJ1-2; 7 bases line up with TRBD1. CDR1 and CDR2 from the germline V gene are SGDLS and YYNGEE. V lost 3 bases, J lost 4 bases, and 6 bases stayed unmatched. The length of the CDR3 is 14 residues. CDR3 protein: CASSGWDSPYGYTF. The CDR3 DNA is TGTGCCAGCAGCGGATGGGACAGCCCCTATGGCTACACCTTC.

Of note for this clone: The same CDR3 also results from other DNA sequences found in this sample. This rearrangement joins TRBV5-1 to TRBJ2-7, with 12 bases identical to TRBD2. CDR3 length equals 14 residues. V was clipped by 5 bases and J by 3 bases; unmatched bases: 3. CDR1 and CDR2 from the germline V gene are SGHRS and YFSETQ. CDR3 nucleotides: TGCGCCAGCAGACAGACTAGCGGGAGCTACGAGCAGTACTTC. It specifies CASRQTSGSYEQYF.

The chain carries TRBV30 and TRBJ1-2; no reliable D call. Germline V lookup: CDR1 GTSNPN, CDR2 SVGIG (reference sequence). This CDR3 spans 15 amino acids. The V and J ends lost 0 bases and 8 bases respectively, with 19 bases between them. The CDR3 spells CAWSVVSSYTRGYTF. The DNA of the CDR3 is TGTGCCTGGAGTGTCGTGTCGTCTTATACGAGAGGCTACACCTTC.